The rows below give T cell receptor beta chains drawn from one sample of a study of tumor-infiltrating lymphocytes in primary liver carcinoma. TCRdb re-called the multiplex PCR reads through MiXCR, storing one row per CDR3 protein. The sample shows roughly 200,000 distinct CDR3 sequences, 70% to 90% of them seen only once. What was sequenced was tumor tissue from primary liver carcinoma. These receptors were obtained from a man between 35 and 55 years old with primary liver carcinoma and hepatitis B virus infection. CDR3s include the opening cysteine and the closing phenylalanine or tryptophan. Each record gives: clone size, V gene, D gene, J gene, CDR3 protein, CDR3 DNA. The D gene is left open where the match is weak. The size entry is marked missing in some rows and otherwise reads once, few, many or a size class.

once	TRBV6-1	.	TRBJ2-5	CAGTFQETHYF	TGTGCCGGCACCTTTCAAGAGACCCACTACTTC
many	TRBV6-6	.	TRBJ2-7	CASSYQGGYEQYF	TGTGCCAGCAGTTACCAGGGTGGGTACGAGCAGTACTTC
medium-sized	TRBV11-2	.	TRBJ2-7	CASSLAVGEQYF	TGTGCCAGCAGCTTAGCGGTCGGCGAGCAGTACTTC
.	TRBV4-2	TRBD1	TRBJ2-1	CTSNHAGGQGNNKQFF	TGTACCAGCAACCACGCCGGGGGACAGGGGAACAATAAGCAGTTCTTC
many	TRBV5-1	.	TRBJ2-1	CASSSGTTLHNEQFF	TGCGCCAGCAGCTCCGGGACAACCCTACACAATGAGCAGTTCTTC
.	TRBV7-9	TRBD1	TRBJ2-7	CASSLGQGFERQYF	TGTGCCAGCAGTTTGGGACAGGGCTTCGAACGGCAGTACTTC
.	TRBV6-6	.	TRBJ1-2	CASYTEPANCGYTF	TGTGCCTCCTATACGGAGCCAGCTAACTGCGGCTACACCTTC
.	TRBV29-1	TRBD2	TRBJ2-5	CSAQTSGVMAQYF	TGCAGCGCCCAGACTAGCGGAGTCATGGCCCAGTACTTC
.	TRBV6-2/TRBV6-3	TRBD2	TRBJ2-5	CASCWTSWSGDTQYF	TGTGCCAGCTGTTGGACTAGCTGGAGTGGAGATACCCAGTACTTC
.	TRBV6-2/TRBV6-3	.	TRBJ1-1	CASCHSPYRVGTEAFF	TGTGCCAGCTGTCACTCACCTTACAGGGTGGGGACTGAAGCTTTCTTT
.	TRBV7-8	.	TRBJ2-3	CASSLVVGIDTDTPYF	TGTGCCAGCAGCTTAGTCGTCGGGATTGACACAGATACGCCGTATTTT
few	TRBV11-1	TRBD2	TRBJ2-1	CDSSPGLAGDYNEQFF	TGTGACAGTAGCCCCGGACTAGCGGGCGACTACAATGAGCAGTTCTTC
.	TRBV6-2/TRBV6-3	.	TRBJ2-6	CTSTQKTTLPGANVLTF	TGTACCAGCACCCAGAAAACTACCCTCCCTGGGGCCAACGTCCTGACTTTC
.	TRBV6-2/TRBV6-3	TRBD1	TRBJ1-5	CPSSYTATGGVYSNQPQHF	TGTCCCAGCAGTTACACGGCGACAGGGGGGGTATATAGCAATCAGCCCCAGCATTTT
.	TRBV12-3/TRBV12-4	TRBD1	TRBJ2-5	CASREGTVQEIQYF	TGTGCCAGCAGGGAAGGGACAGTACAAGAGATCCAGTACTTC
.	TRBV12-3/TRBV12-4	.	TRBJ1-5	CASSRQARNQPQHF	TGTGCCAGTAGTCGACAGGCTCGCAATCAGCCCCAGCATTTT
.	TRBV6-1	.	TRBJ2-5	CASGVRGAETMYF	TGTGCCAGCGGTGTAAGGGGTGCAGAGACCATGTACTTC
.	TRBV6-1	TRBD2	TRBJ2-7	CASSGRGRSYEQYF	TGCGCCAGCAGTGGGAGGGGTAGGAGCTACGAGCAGTACTTC